The next 13 T cell receptor beta chains were all read from a single sample in a study of T cell responses to AZD1222 COVID-19 vaccine. Profiling relied on immunoSEQ multiplex PCR, and the TCRdb table lists in-frame clones only, not all of them. The sample comprises around 130,000 clones, approximately 91% of which are singletons, and about 4.8% rests with the top ten. This specimen consisted of peripheral blood, obtained on day 0 of AZD1222 vaccination. These receptors were obtained from an adult in good health.

The V gene is TRBV4-1, the J gene TRBJ1-6; D is possibly TRBD1 (6 bases). The CDR3 contains 16 residues. Trimming shortened V by 2 bases and J by 3 bases, and 11 bases separated the two germline ends. Germline-derived CDR1 and CDR2 are MGHRA and YSYEKL. In DNA form, the CDR3 reads TGCGCCAGCAGCCAACAAGGGGGGAGCTATAATTCACCCCTCCACTTT. Encoded protein: CASSQQGGSYNSPLHF.

This clone has a handful of counts. V gene TRBV5-1 combines with J gene TRBJ2-1; 9 bases fit TRBD2. Trimming took 7 bases from V and 5 from J; bases not matched to a gene: 7. The CDR3 runs to 14 residues. Germline V CDR1 and CDR2: SGHRS, YFSETQ. The CDR3, as DNA: TGCGCCAGCTCGAGCGGGGGGACCCACAATGAGCAGTTCTTC. Translation gives CASSSGGTHNEQFF.

The chain employs TRBV2 and TRBJ1-5; a possible D gene is TRBD1 (5 bases). Germline lookup yields CDR1 SNHLY and CDR2 FYNNEI. CDR3 size: 15 residues. V lost 6 bases and J lost 3, with 15 bases in between. The CDR3 coding sequence is TGTGCCAGCAGCTTCCATCGACAGTCCAATCAGCCCCAGCATTTT. Its translation: CASSFHRQSNQPQHF.

CDR3 sequence (DNA): TGTGCCAGCAGTGCAGGGGGCGAGCAGTACTTC. It is translated as CASSAGGEQYF. This sequence joins TRBV2 and TRBJ2-7; 7 bases fit TRBD1. V was clipped by 4 bases and J by 6 bases; unmatched bases: 0. In germline, CDR1 is SNHLY, CDR2 FYNNEI. This CDR3 is 11 amino acids long.

This rearrangement joins TRBV9 to TRBJ2-1; no clear D. Germline V gene data show CDR1 as SGDLS and CDR2 as YYNGEE. V was cut by 0 bases and J by 7 bases, with 8 bases left in between. The CDR3 is 13 amino acids. The CDR3 DNA reads as TGTGCCAGCAGCGTAGCGCCTGGGAATGAGCAGTTCTTC. This translates into CASSVAPGNEQFF.

Comments on this clone: An end of the junction differs from the germline gene, which may be a read error. The chain carries TRBV11-2 and TRBJ2-7; 7 nucleotides line up with TRBD1. The CDR3 totals 13 residues. From germline, CDR1 is SGHAT and CDR2 FQNNGV. Here the CDR3 reads CASSLGSTGSECF. The DNA of the CDR3 is TGTGCCAGCAGCTTAGGATCGACAGGGAGTGAATGCTTC.

This clone appeared a single time. V and J are TRBV3-1 (or the pseudogene TRBV3-2) and TRBJ1-6; 10 bases agree with TRBD1. Trimming cost V 5 bases and J 10 bases; bases outside gene matches: 11. The CDR3 is 16 amino acids. Germline-derived CDR1 and CDR2 are LGHDT and YNNKEL (reference sequence). The chain's CDR3 is CASSFYRDRGRSPLHF. CDR3 DNA sequence: TGTGCCAGCAGCTTTTACCGGGACAGGGGAAGATCACCCCTCCACTTT.

The chain recombines TRBV7-3 with TRBJ2-1, with TRBD1 matching 7 bases. CDR3 length: 15 residues. V trimming: 1 base; J trimming: 10 bases; junction bases outside the gene matches: 10. CDR1 SGHTA and CDR2 FQGTGA come from the germline V gene. CDR3 protein: CASSLRGRGFEEQFF. DNA for the CDR3: TGTGCCAGCAGCTTAAGAGGCAGGGGGTTCGAGGAGCAGTTCTTC.

The chain joins TRBV15 to TRBJ2-1; no clear D. Germline CDR1 reads LNHNV; CDR2 reads YYDKDF (reference sequence). The CDR3 is 15 residues long. Trimming pared 1 base from V and 0 bases from J, leaving 7 bases between. CDR3 nucleotide sequence: TGTGCCACCAGCAGAGCGGTAAGCTCCTACAATGAGCAGTTCTTC. Translated, it gives CATSRAVSSYNEQFF.

V is TRBV2 and J is TRBJ2-7; 9 bases agree with TRBD1. Trimming cost V 7 bases and J 2 bases; bases outside gene matches: 6. Germline V gives CDR1 SNHLY, CDR2 FYNNEI. The CDR3 contains 14 residues. CDR3 region: CASTERTGAYEQYF. The CDR3, as DNA: TGTGCCAGCACCGAGCGGACAGGGGCCTACGAGCAGTACTTC.

The chain combines TRBV18 with TRBJ2-5; 7 nucleotides match TRBD2. The length of the CDR3 is 15 residues. V gave up 3 bases and J gave up 1 base; unmatched junction bases: 5. Germline-derived CDR1 and CDR2 are KGHSH and LQKENI. The CDR3 nucleotides read TGTGCCAGCTCACCGGTGGCGGGGGTCCAAGAGACCCAGTACTTC. It specifies CASSPVAGVQETQYF.

This rearrangement joins TRBV5-1 to TRBJ2-1; maybe TRBD2 (7 bases). Trimming took 6 bases from V and 3 from J, leaving 13 bases between them. The CDR3 consists of 14 residues. Germline CDR1 is SGHRS and CDR2 is YFSETQ. The DNA of the CDR3 is TGCGCCAGCACCCGAGGGGGGGGCTACAATGAGCAGTTCTTC. It specifies CASTRGGGYNEQFF.

This clone was counted a single time. The chain uses TRBV11-2 and TRBJ1-3; 9 bases are a match to TRBD1. The CDR3 has 16 residues. V lost 5 bases and J lost 2; bases outside the gene matches: 7. Germline V gene lookup returns CDR1 SGHAT and CDR2 FQNNGV. The CDR3 is CASSRGQGRTGNTIYF. In nucleotides, the CDR3 is TGTGCCAGCAGCCGTGGACAGGGGAGGACTGGAAACACCATATATTTT. Full variable domain (missing parts from reference TRBV11-2 and TRBJ1-3): EAGVAQSPRYKIIEKRQSVAFWCNPISGHATLYWYQQILGQGPKLLIQFQNNGVVDDSQLPKDRFSAERLKGVDSTLKIQPAKLEDSAVYLCASSRGQGRTGNTIYFGEGSWLTVV.